The clone carrying this T cell receptor beta chain was picked up a small number of times. What it binds is unknown. The sample comes from a study of T-cell reconstitution after alpha-beta-depleted transplantation in children. Study results and caveats: Approximately two months post-transplant, alpha-beta T cells reportedly originated from several hundred expanded graft clones.

V lost 0 bases and J 11 bases, leaving 5 bases between the germline ends. The CDR3 is made up of 11 amino acids. Germline V lookup: CDR1 DFQATT, CDR2 SNEGSKA (reference sequence). For TCRbeta, the library was prepared with unique molecular identifiers. MiXCR was run by TCRdb on the PCR reads, yielding one entry per CDR3 protein. The sample has around 450,000 distinct CDR3 sequences, over 9.5% seen once. V gene TRBV20-1 combines with J gene TRBJ1-6, with D uncertain. This material consisted of PBMCs, taken before TCRalphabeta/CD19-depleted stem cell transplant. The sequence was collected from a child aged 2-9 years with inherited bone marrow failure, due to receive a stem cell transplant. For the CDR3, the DNA is TGCAGTGCTAGAGATGGGACACCCCTCCACTTT. Protein product: CSARDGTPLHF.